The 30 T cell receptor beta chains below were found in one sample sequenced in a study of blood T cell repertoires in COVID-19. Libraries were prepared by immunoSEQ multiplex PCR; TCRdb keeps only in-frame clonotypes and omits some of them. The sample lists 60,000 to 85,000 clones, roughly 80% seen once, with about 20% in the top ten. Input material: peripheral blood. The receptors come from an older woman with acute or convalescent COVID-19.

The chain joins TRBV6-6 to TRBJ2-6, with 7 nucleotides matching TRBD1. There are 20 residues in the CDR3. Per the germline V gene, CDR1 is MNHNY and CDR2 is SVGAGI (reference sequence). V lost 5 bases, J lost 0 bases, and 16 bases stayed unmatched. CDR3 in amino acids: CASSPDRVHLQGSGANVLTF. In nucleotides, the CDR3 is TGTGCCAGCAGTCCTGACAGGGTGCACCTCCAAGGCTCTGGGGCCAACGTCCTGACTTTC.

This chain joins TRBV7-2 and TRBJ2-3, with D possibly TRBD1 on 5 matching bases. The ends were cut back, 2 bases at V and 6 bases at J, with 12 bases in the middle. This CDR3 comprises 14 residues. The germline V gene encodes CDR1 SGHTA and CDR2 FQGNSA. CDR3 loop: CASSLTGRADTQYF. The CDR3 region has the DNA TGTGCCAGCAGCTTAACGGGCAGGGCGGATACGCAGTATTTT.

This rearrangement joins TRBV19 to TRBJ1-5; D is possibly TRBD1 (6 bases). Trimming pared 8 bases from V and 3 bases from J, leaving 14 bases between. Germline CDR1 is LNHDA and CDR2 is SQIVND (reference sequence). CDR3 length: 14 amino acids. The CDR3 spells CASGPGVVNQPQHF. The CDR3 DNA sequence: TGTGCCAGTGGCCCAGGGGTTGTCAATCAGCCCCAGCATTTT.

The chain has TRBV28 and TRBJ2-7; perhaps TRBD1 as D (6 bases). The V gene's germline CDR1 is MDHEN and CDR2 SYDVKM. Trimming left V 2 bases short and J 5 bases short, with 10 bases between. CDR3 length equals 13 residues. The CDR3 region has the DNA TGTGCCAGCAGTTTAGGGAAGGGGGACGAGCAGTACGTC. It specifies CASSLGKGDEQYV.

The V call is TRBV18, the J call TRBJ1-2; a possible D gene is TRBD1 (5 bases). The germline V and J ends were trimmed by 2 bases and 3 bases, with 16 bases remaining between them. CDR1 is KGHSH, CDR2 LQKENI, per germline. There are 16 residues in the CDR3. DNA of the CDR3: TGTGCCAGCTCACCAGCATCGACAGAGGAACACTATGGCTACACCTTC. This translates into CASSPASTEEHYGYTF.

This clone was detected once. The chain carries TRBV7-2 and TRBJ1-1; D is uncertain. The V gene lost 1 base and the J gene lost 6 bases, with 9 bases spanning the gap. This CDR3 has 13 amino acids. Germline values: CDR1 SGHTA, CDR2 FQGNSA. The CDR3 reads CASSLVGSAEAFF. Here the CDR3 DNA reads TGTGCCAGCAGCTTAGTTGGGAGCGCTGAAGCTTTCTTT.

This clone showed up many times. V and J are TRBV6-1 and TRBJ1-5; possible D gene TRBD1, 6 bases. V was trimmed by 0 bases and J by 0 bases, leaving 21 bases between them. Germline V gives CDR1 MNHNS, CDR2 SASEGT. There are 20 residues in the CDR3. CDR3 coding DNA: TGTGCCAGCAGTGAAGCGATGACAGGAAACGATCCCTTTAGCAATCAGCCCCAGCATTTT. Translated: CASSEAMTGNDPFSNQPQHF.

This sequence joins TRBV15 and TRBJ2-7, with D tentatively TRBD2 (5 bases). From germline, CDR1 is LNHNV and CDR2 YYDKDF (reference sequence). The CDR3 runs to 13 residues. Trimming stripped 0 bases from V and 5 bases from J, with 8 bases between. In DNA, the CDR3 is TGTGCCACCAGCAGAGATCCCGGGGACGAGCAGTACGTC. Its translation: CATSRDPGDEQYV.

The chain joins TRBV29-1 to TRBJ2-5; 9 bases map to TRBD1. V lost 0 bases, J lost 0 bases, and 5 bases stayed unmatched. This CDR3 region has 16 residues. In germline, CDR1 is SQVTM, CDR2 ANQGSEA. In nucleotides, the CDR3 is TGCAGCGTTGAAGATCCCCGACAGGGGGACCAAGAGACCCAGTACTTC. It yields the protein CSVEDPRQGDQETQYF. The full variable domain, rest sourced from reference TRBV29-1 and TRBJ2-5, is SAVISQKPSRDICQRGTSLTIQCQVDSQVTMMFWYRQQPGQSLTLIATANQGSEATYESGFVIDKFPISRPNLTFSTLTVSNMSPEDSSIYLCSVEDPRQGDQETQYFGPGTRLLVL.

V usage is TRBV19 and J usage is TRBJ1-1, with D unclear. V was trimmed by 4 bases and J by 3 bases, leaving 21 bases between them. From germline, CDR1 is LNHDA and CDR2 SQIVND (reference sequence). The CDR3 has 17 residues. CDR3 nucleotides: TGTGCCAGTAGTACCCGTTTCGGGAGTGACTTCGACACTGAAGCTTTCTTT. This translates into CASSTRFGSDFDTEAFF.

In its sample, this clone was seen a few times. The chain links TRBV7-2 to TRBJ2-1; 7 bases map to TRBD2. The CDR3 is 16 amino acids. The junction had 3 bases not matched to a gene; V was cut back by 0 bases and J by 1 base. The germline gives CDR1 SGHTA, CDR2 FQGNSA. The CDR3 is CASSLAGGNSYNEQFF. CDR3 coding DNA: TGTGCCAGCAGCTTAGCGGGGGGGAATTCCTACAATGAGCAGTTCTTC.

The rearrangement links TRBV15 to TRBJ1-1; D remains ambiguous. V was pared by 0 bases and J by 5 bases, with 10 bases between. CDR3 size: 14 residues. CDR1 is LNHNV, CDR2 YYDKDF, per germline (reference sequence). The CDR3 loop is CATSRDRGGTEAFF. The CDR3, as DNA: TGTGCCACCAGCAGAGATCGGGGAGGAACTGAAGCTTTCTTT. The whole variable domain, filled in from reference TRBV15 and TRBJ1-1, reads DAMVIQNPRYQVTQFGKPVTLSCSQTLNHNVMYWYQQKSSQAPKLLFHYYDKDFNNEADTPDNFQSRRPNTSFCFLDIRSPGLGDTAMYLCATSRDRGGTEAFFGQGTRLTVV.

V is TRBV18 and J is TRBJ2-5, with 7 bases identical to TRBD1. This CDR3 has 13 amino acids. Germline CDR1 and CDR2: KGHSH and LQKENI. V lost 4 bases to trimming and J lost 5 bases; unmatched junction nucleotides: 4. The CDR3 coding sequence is TGTGCCAGCTCACAAGGACAGGCTGAGACCCAGTACTTC. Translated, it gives CASSQGQAETQYF.

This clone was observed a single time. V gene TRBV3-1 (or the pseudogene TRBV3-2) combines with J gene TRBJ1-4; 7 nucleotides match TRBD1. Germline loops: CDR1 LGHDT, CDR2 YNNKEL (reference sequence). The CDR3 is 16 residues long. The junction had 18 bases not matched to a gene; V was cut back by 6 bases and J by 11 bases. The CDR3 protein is CASSYDVLRGPGKLFF. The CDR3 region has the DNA TGTGCCAGCAGTTACGACGTCCTTAGGGGGCCCGGTAAACTGTTTTTT.

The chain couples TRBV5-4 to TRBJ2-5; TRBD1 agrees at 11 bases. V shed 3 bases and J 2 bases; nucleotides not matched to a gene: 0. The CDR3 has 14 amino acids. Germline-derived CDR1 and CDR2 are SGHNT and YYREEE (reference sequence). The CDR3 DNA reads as TGTGCCAGCAGCTGGGACAGGGGGCAAGAGACCCAGTACTTC. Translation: CASSWDRGQETQYF.

The CDR3: CASSVGTGIAEAFF. In DNA, the CDR3 is TGTGCCAGCAGCGTAGGGACAGGTATTGCTGAAGCTTTCTTT. The chain joins TRBV9 to TRBJ1-1, with 7 bases aligning to TRBD1. The V gene's germline CDR1 is SGDLS and CDR2 YYNGEE. The CDR3 is 14 residues long. Trimming took 0 bases from V and 6 from J; bases not matched to a gene: 5.

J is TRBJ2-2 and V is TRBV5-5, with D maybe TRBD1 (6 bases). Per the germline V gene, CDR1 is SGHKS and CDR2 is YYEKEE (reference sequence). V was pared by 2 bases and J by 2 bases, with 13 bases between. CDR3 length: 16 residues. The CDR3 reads CASSFSGTQNTGELFF. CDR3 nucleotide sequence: TGTGCCAGCAGCTTCTCCGGGACACAAAACACCGGGGAGCTGTTTTTT. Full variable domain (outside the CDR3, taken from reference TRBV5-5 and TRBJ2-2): DAGVTQSPTHLIKTRGQQVTLRCSPISGHKSVSWYQQVLGQGPQFIFQYYEKEERGRGNFPDRFSARQFPNYSSELNVNALLLGDSALYLCASSFSGTQNTGELFFGEGSRLTVL.

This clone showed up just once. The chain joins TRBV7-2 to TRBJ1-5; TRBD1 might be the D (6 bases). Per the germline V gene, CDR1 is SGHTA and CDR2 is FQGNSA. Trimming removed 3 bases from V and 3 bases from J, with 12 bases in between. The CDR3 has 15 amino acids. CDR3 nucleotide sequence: TGTGCCAGCAGCTTCAGCACAGGGTCCAATCAGCCCCAGCATTTT. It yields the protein CASSFSTGSNQPQHF.

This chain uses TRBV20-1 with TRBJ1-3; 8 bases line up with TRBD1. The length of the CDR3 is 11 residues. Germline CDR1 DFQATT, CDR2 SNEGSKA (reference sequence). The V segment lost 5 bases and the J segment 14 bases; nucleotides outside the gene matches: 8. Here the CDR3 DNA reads TGCAGTGCTGCCCGACAGGGGCGGGTATATTTT. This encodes CSAARQGRVYF.

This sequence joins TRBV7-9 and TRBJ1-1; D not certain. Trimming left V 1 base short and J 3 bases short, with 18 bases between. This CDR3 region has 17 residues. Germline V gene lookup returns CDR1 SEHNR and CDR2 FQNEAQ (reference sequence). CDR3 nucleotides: TGTGCCAGCAGCTTAGGGCACTCCACTCGGAGGGACACTGAAGCTTTCTTT. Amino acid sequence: CASSLGHSTRRDTEAFF.

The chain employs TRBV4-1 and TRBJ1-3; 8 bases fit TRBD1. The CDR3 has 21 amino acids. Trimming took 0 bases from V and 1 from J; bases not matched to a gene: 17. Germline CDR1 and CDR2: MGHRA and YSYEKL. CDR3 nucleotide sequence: TGCGCCAGCAGCCAAGAAGGGCTAAGGGACAGGCGGACGGGATCTGGAAACACCATATATTTT. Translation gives CASSQEGLRDRRTGSGNTIYF.

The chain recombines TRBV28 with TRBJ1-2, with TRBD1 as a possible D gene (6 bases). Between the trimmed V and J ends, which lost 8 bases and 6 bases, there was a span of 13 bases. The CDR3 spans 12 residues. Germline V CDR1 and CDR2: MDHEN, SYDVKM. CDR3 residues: CASYTGLDGYTF. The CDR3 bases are TGTGCCAGCTATACAGGGTTGGATGGCTACACCTTC.

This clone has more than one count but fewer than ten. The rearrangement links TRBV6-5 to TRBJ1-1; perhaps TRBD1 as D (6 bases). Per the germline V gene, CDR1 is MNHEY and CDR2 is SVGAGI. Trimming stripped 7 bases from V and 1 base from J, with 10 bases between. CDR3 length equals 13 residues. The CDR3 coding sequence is TGTGCCAGCACGCGGGGGCCGAACACTGAAGCTTTCTTT. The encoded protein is CASTRGPNTEAFF.

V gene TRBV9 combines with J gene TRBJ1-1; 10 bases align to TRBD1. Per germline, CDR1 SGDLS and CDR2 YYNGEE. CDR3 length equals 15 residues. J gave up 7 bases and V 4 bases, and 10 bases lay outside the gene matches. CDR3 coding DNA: TGTGCCAGCAGCCCCACGACAGGGGGCTGGGGTGAAGCTTTCTTT. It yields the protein CASSPTTGGWGEAFF.

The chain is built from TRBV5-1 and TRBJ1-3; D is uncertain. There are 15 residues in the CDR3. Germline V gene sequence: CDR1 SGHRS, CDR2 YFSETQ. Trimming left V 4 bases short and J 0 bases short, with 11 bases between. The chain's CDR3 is CASSGSGSSGNTIYF. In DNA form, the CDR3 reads TGCGCCAGCAGCGGGAGCGGGAGCTCTGGAAACACCATATATTTT.

The chain's CDR3 is CASSYRDRGQFEQYF. The CDR3 coding sequence is TGTGCCAGCAGTTACCGAGACAGGGGGCAATTCGAGCAGTACTTC. This sequence joins TRBV6-5 and TRBJ2-7, with TRBD1 matching over 10 bases. Per germline, CDR1 MNHEY and CDR2 SVGAGI. The CDR3 length is 15 residues. Unmatched junction bases numbered 7, after V lost 2 bases and J lost 6 bases.

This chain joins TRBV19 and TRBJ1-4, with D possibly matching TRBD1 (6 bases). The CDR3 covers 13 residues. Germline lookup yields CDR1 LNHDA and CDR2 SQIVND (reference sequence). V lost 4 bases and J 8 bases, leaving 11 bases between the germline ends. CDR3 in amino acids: CASSKGGREKLFF. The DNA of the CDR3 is TGTGCCAGTAGTAAGGGGGGGCGCGAAAAACTGTTTTTT.

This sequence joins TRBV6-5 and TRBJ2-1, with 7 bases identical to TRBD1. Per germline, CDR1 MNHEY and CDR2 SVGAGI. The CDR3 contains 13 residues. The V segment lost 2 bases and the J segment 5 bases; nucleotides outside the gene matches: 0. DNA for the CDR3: TGTGCCAGCAGTTACGACAGGGACAATGAGCAGTTCTTC. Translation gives CASSYDRDNEQFF.

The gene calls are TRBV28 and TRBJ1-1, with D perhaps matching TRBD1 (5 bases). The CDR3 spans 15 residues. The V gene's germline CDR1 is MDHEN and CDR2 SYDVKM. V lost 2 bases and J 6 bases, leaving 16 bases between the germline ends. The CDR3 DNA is TGTGCCAGCAGTTTAAGGGGATTGGGTGGAGCTGAAGCTTTCTTT. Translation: CASSLRGLGGAEAFF.

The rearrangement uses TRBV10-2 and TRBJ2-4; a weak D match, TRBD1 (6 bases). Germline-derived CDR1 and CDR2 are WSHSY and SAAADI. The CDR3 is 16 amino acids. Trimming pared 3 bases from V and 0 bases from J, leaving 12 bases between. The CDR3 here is CASSDRGQIAKNIQYF. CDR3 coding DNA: TGCGCCAGCAGTGACCGCGGACAGATAGCCAAAAACATTCAGTACTTC.